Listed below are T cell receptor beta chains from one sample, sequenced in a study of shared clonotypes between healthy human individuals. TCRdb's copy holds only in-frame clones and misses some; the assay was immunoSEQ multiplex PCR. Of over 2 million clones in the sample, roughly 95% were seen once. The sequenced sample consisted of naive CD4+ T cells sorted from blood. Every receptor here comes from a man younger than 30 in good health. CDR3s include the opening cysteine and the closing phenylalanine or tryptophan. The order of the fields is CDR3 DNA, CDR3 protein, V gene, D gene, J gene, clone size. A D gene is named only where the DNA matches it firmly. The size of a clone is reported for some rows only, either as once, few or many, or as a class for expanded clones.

cdr3_nt: TGTGCCAGCAGCAACCAGACCCAGTACTTC
cdr3_aa: CASSNQTQYF
v_call: TRBV21-1
d_call: .
j_call: TRBJ2-5
clone_size: once

cdr3_nt: TGCAGCGTTGGAACTAGCGGGGGCCCTTTGGACGAGCAGTACTTC
cdr3_aa: CSVGTSGGPLDEQYF
v_call: TRBV29-1
d_call: TRBD2
j_call: TRBJ2-7
clone_size: .

cdr3_nt: TGCACCAGCAGCCAAGGAGCTCGCGAGCAGTACTTC
cdr3_aa: CTSSQGAREQYF
v_call: TRBV1
d_call: .
j_call: TRBJ2-7
clone_size: .

cdr3_nt: TGTGCCAGCAGCTTAGCTGGGGGAGGCACTGAAGCTTTCTTT
cdr3_aa: CASSLAGGGTEAFF
v_call: TRBV7-9
d_call: .
j_call: TRBJ1-1
clone_size: .

cdr3_nt: TGCGCCAGCAGCCAAGAGAACTTCTACGAGCAGTACTTC
cdr3_aa: CASSQENFYEQYF
v_call: TRBV4-3
d_call: .
j_call: TRBJ2-7
clone_size: .

cdr3_nt: TGTGCCAGCAGTGCCATCGACAGGGTGTATTCACCCCTCCACTTT
cdr3_aa: CASSAIDRVYSPLHF
v_call: TRBV27
d_call: TRBD1
j_call: TRBJ1-6
clone_size: .

cdr3_nt: TGTGCCAGTAGTATCAGCCCCCGAGGGGCTTCGGCGAATGAAAAACTGTTTTTT
cdr3_aa: CASSISPRGASANEKLFF
v_call: TRBV19
d_call: .
j_call: TRBJ1-4
clone_size: .

cdr3_nt: TGTGCCAGCAGTGAGAGGACAGGGGGCGCTTATTACGAGCAGTACTTC
cdr3_aa: CASSERTGGAYYEQYF
v_call: TRBV6-1
d_call: TRBD1
j_call: TRBJ2-7
clone_size: .

cdr3_nt: TGTGCCTGGAGTAACGTACAGGGTCAGCCCCAGCATTTT
cdr3_aa: CAWSNVQGQPQHF
v_call: TRBV30
d_call: .
j_call: TRBJ1-5
clone_size: .

cdr3_nt: TGCAGCGGGGGACAGGGCGCCTACGAGCAGTACTTC
cdr3_aa: CSGGQGAYEQYF
v_call: TRBV29-1
d_call: TRBD1
j_call: TRBJ2-7
clone_size: .

cdr3_nt: TGCGCCAGCAGCCTCTATCGTGGTAACACCGGGGAGCTGTTTTTT
cdr3_aa: CASSLYRGNTGELFF
v_call: TRBV4-1
d_call: .
j_call: TRBJ2-2
clone_size: .

cdr3_nt: TGTGCCAGCAACCCTCAGGGGGCAAGACAGCCCCAGCATTTT
cdr3_aa: CASNPQGARQPQHF
v_call: TRBV6-5
d_call: TRBD1
j_call: TRBJ1-5
clone_size: .

cdr3_nt: TGTGCCACCAGCAGAGATTCGTTGGCGGGGTATCTCCGCGGTGGTCACTACGAGCAGTACTTC
cdr3_aa: CATSRDSLAGYLRGGHYEQYF
v_call: TRBV15
d_call: .
j_call: TRBJ2-7
clone_size: .

cdr3_nt: TGCGCCAGCAGTCCCGGGACAGGGGTGAACACTGAAGCTTTCTTT
cdr3_aa: CASSPGTGVNTEAFF
v_call: TRBV5-1
d_call: TRBD1
j_call: TRBJ1-1
clone_size: once

cdr3_nt: TGCGCCAGCAGCTTGGGTGGGACGAATTCCTACGAGCAGTACTTC
cdr3_aa: CASSLGGTNSYEQYF
v_call: TRBV5-1
d_call: .
j_call: TRBJ2-7
clone_size: .

cdr3_nt: TGTGCCAGCAGCAAGGGACTAGCCGCCTACGAGCAGTACTTC
cdr3_aa: CASSKGLAAYEQYF
v_call: TRBV7-2
d_call: TRBD2
j_call: TRBJ2-7
clone_size: .

cdr3_nt: TGTGCCAGCAGCGTCCTTTTGAACACTGAAGCTTTCTTT
cdr3_aa: CASSVLLNTEAFF
v_call: TRBV9
d_call: .
j_call: TRBJ1-1
clone_size: .

cdr3_nt: TGTGCCAGCAGCTTTTTGGTCGGAGGGACCTACAATGAGCAGTTCTTC
cdr3_aa: CASSFLVGGTYNEQFF
v_call: TRBV11-2
d_call: .
j_call: TRBJ2-1
clone_size: .